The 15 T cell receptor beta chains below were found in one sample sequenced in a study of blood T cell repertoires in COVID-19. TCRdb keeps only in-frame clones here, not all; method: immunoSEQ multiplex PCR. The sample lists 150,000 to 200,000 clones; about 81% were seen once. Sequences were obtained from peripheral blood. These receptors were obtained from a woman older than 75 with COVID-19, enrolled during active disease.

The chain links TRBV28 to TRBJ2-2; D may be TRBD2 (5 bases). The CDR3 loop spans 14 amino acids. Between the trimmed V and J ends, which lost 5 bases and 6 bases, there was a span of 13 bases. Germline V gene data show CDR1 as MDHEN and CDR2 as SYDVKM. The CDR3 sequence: CASSPNGLSGELFF. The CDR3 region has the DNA TGTGCCAGCAGTCCCAACGGACTGTCCGGGGAGCTGTTTTTT.

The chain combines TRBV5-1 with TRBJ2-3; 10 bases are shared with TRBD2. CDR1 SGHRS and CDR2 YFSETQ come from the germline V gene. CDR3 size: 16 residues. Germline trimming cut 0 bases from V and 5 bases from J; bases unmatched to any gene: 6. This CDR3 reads CASSLGASGRGDTQYF. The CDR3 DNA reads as TGCGCCAGCAGCTTGGGGGCTAGCGGGAGAGGAGATACGCAGTATTTT.

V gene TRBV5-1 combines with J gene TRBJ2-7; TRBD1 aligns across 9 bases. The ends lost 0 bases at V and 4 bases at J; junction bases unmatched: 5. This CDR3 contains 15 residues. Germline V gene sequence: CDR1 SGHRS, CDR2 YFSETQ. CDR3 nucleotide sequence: TGCGCCAGCAGCTTGGGGGGACAGGGTACGTACGAGCAGTACTTC. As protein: CASSLGGQGTYEQYF.

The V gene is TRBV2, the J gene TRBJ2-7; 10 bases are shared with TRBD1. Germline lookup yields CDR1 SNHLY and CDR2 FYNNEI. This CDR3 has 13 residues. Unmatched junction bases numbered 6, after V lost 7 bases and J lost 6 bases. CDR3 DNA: TGTGCCAGCACAAGGGACAGGGGAAGCGAGCAGTACTTC. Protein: CASTRDRGSEQYF.

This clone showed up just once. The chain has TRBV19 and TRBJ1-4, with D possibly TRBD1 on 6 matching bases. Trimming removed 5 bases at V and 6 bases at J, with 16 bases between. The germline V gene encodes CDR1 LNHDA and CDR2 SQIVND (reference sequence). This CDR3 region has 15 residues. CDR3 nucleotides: TGTGCCAGTAGTTCAGGCAGGGGTTTTGATGAAAAACTGTTTTTT. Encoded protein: CASSSGRGFDEKLFF.

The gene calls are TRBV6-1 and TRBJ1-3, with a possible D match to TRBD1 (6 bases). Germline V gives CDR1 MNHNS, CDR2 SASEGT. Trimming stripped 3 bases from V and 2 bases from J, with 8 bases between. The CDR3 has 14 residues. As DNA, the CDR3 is TGTGCCAGCAGTGATACAGGGCCTGGAAACACCATATATTTT. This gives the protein CASSDTGPGNTIYF.

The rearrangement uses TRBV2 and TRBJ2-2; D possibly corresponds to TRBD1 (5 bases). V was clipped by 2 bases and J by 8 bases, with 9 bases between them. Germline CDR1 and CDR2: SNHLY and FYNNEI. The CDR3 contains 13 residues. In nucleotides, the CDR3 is TGTGCCAGCAGTGAACAGGGATTTGGGGAGCTGTTTTTT. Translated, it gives CASSEQGFGELFF. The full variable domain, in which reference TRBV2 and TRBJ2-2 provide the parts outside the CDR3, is EPEVTQTPSHQVTQMGQEVILRCVPISNHLYFYWYRQILGQKVEFLVSFYNNEISEKSEIFDDQFSVERPDGSNFTLKIRSTKLEDSAMYFCASSEQGFGELFFGEGSRLTVL.

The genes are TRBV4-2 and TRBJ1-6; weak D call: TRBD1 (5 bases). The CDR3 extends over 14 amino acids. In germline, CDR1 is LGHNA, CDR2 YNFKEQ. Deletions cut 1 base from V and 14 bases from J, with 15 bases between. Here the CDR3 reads CASSQGEGITALHF. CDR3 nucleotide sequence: TGTGCCAGCAGCCAAGGGGAGGGGATAACGGCCCTCCACTTT.

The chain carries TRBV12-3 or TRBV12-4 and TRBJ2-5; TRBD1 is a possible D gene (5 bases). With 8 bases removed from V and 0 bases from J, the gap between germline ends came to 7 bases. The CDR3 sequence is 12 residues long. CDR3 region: CASGRDQETQYF. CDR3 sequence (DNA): TGTGCCAGCGGCAGGGACCAAGAGACCCAGTACTTC.

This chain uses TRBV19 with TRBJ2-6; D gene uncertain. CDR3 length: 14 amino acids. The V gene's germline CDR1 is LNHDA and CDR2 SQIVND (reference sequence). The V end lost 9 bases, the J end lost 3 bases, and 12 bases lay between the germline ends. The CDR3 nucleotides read TGTGCCAGCCAGCGAATATATGGGGCCAACGTCCTGACTTTC. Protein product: CASQRIYGANVLTF.

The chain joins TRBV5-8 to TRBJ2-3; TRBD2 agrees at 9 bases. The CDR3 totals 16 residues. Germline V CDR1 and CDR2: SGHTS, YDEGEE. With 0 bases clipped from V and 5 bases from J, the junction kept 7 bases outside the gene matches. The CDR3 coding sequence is TGTGCCAGCAGCTTGGCCCCTGCGGGAGGGCAAGATACGCAGTATTTT. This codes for CASSLAPAGGQDTQYF.

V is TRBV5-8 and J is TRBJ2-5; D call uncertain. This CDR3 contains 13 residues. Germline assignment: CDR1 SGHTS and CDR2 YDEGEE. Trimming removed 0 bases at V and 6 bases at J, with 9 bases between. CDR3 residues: CASSLGERQTQYF. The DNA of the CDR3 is TGTGCCAGCAGCTTGGGTGAGCGACAGACCCAGTACTTC.

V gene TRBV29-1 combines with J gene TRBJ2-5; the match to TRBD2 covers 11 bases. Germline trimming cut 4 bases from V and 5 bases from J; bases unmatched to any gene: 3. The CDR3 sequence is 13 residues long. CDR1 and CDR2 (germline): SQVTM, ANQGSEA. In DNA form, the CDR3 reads TGCAGCGTTGCGACTAGCGGGGAGGAGACCCAGTACTTC. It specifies CSVATSGEETQYF.

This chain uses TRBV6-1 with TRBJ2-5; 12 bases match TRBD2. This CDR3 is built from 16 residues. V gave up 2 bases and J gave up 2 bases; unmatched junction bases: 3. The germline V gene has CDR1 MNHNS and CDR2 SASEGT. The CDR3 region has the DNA TGTGCCAGCAGTGAACTAGCGGGAGGGCCGCAAGAGACCCAGTACTTC. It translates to CASSELAGGPQETQYF.

CDR3 in DNA: TGTGCCATCAGTGAGTCGAACCGGCCGGGACAGGGCATTAACAATGAGCAGTTCTTC. Translating gives CAISESNRPGQGINNEQFF. The chain joins TRBV10-3 to TRBJ2-1, with TRBD1 matching over 9 bases. Germline V lookup: CDR1 ENHRY, CDR2 SYGVKD. V lost 0 bases to trimming and J lost 5 bases; unmatched junction nucleotides: 14. The length of the CDR3 is 19 residues.